This TCR beta chain was identified in a study of vaccination and CD4 T cells after COVID-19. About the research overall: The post-COVID sampling time was a median roughly 100 days after diagnosis, ranging from 35 to 161. Samples were taken after vaccination, a median of roughly 70 days after dose two, with a range of 14 to 241. The study's findings and limits: Median reactive clonotypes, those recognizing SARS-CoV-2, rose from about 20 to 38, not significantly.

Worth noting for this clonotype: Its target is unknown.

The treatment was: roughly 10-day PBMC culture with coronavirus spike peptide pools or control peptides (ViraFEST assay). Cultured CD4+ T-cell DNA underwent Oncomine TCR Beta short-read sequencing. Cultured CD4+ T cells were the source of extracted genomic DNA. TCRdb passed the PCR reads through MiXCR, listing each CDR3 protein once. In the table there are about 18,000 distinct CDR3 sequences, around three quarters of which are singletons. This CDR3 region has 13 residues. V was pared by 5 bases and J by 6 bases, with 13 bases between. Germline V gene data show CDR1 as LNHDA and CDR2 as SQIVND (reference sequence).

This TCR was sampled from a human donor who had recovered from COVID-19. Sequencing was performed on CD4+ T cells from blood, cultured in vitro. The rearrangement links TRBV19 to TRBJ1-2; D not resolved. Written as DNA, the CDR3 is TGTGCCAGTAGTGAGGCGGGGTTTAATGGCTACACCTTC. As protein: CASSEAGFNGYTF.